The present TCR beta chain was sequenced within a study of T cells in localized non-small cell lung cancer. Some clones are missing from TCRdb's copy, which holds only in-frame ones; the method was immunoSEQ multiplex PCR. The repertoire holds roughly 40,000 clones, with around 86% as singletons. This clone is a singleton in its sample. The CDR3 spans 14 residues. The V gene's germline CDR1 is SGHTA and CDR2 FQGNSA. Unmatched junction bases numbered 7, after V lost 5 bases and J lost 4 bases. This TCR came from a man aged 18-55 years with stage I lung adenocarcinoma. The input for sequencing was peripheral blood, taken before any cancer treatment. This sequence joins TRBV7-2 and TRBJ1-1, with 7 bases aligning to TRBD1. The CDR3 protein is CASSRGGSGTEAFF. CDR3 nucleotide sequence: TGTGCCAGCAGCCGAGGGGGCTCGGGCACTGAAGCTTTCTTT.